This T cell receptor beta chain was identified during a study of Ad26.COV2.S vaccination and SARS-CoV-2 variants. Study-level information: As a participant in COV1001, the donor was in the Ad26.COV2.S trial arm. The vaccine Ad26.COV2.S was put into the muscle once, or twice with 56 days between. Findings of the study overall: Vaccine and placebo recipients had comparable breadth of non-spike TCRs.

Only in-frame clones appear in the TCRdb table, and some are missing; sequencing was by immunoSEQ multiplex PCR. The sample yields roughly 450,000 clones, 75% to 95% seen once. The treatment here: roughly 19 received Ad26.COV2.S at low or high dose, single or two shots; 5 received placebo; per-sample allocation not given. The investigators took samples on day 63 after the first vaccine or placebo injection. A note on this clone: Its target is unknown.

V gave up 0 bases and J gave up 3 bases; unmatched junction bases: 2. Germline CDR1 and CDR2: SGHRS and YFSETQ. The CDR3 runs to 15 residues. This sequence originates from a person between 18 and 65 years old who received the Ad26.COV2.S COVID-19 vaccine or a placebo. The source was peripheral blood, collected in a trial of Ad26.COV2.S vaccine versus placebo. The V gene is TRBV5-1, the J gene TRBJ2-7; 11 positions match TRBD2. In nucleotides, the CDR3 is TGCGCCAGCAGCTTGGCGACTAGCGGGAACTACGAGCAGTACTTC. Its translation: CASSLATSGNYEQYF.